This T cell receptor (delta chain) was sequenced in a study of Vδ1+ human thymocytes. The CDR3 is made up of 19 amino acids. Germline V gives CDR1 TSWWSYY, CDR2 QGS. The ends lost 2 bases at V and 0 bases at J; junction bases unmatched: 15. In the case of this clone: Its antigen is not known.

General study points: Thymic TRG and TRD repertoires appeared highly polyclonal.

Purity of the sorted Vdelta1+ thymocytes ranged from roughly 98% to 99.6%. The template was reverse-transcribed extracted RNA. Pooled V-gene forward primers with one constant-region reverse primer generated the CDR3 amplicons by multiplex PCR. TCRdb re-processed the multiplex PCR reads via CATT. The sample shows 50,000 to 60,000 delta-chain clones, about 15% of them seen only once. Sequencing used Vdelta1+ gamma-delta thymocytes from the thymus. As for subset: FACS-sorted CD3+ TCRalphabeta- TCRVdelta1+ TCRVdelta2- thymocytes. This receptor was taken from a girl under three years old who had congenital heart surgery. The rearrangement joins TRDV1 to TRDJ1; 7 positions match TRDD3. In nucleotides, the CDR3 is TGTGCTCTTGGGGAATGTGATTGGGATACCCCTCTATACACCGATAAACTCATCTTT. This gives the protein CALGECDWDTPLYTDKLIF.